This T cell receptor (beta chain) derives from a study of blood T cell repertoires in COVID-19. Study information: Sample material is recorded as cDNA or gDNA derived from T cells, B-cell-depleted T cells, or PBMCs.

From germline, CDR1 is SEHNR and CDR2 FQNEAQ (reference sequence). There are 17 residues in the CDR3. J gave up 4 bases and V 4 bases, and 9 bases lay outside the gene matches. This clone appeared once. Authors' processing steps: Reference gene primer amplification yielded estimated nucleated cell counts. Libraries were prepared by immunoSEQ multiplex PCR; TCRdb keeps only in-frame clonotypes and omits some of them. V and J calls and clone size come straight from that table; D and trimming were deduced from the DNA. The sample shows just under 85,000 clones, approximately 86% of them seen only once. The specimen was peripheral blood. The rearrangement joins TRBV7-9 to TRBJ2-6; 8 bases match TRBD1. This clonotype was obtained from a man older than 75 with active or convalescent COVID-19. CDR3 DNA: TGTGCCAGCAGCTCCAGGGGGCGCAGGTACGGGGCCAACGTCCTGACTTTC. Translating gives CASSSRGRRYGANVLTF.